Listed below are T cell receptor beta chains from one sample, sequenced in a study of CD8 T cells in ankylosing spondylitis. One entry per CDR3 protein, called by TCRdb with MiXCR from the 5' RACE reads. The profile shows 100,000 or so distinct CDR3 sequences, under 30% of them singletons. The material sequenced was synovial fluid, either unsorted or a sorted T cell fraction (not recorded which). Source of these receptors: a male donor with ankylosing spondylitis. CDR3s include the opening cysteine and the closing phenylalanine or tryptophan. Each record gives: clone size, J gene, V gene, D gene, CDR3 DNA, CDR3 protein. D genes are given only for firm matches. A row's size may be missing; if present it is once, few, many or a size class.

clone size: .
J gene: TRBJ2-6
V gene: TRBV29-1
D gene: .
CDR3 DNA: TGCAGCGCCTTTTCTGGGGCCAACGTCCTGACTTTC
CDR3 protein: CSAFSGANVLTF

clone size: .
J gene: TRBJ1-1
V gene: TRBV29-1
D gene: TRBD1
CDR3 DNA: TGCAGCGTACCGGGACAGGGAAAGAACACTGAAGCTTTCTTT
CDR3 protein: CSVPGQGKNTEAFF

clone size: .
J gene: TRBJ1-5
V gene: TRBV24-1
D gene: TRBD1
CDR3 DNA: TGTGCCACCAGTGGCCCCGGGACAGGGTTTAGTCAGCCCCAGCATTTT
CDR3 protein: CATSGPGTGFSQPQHF

clone size: .
J gene: TRBJ2-5
V gene: TRBV5-6
D gene: TRBD2
CDR3 DNA: TGTGCCAGCAGCACCGGGACTAGCCAACAAGAGACCCAGTACTTC
CDR3 protein: CASSTGTSQQETQYF

clone size: .
J gene: TRBJ2-1
V gene: TRBV7-2
D gene: .
CDR3 DNA: TGTGCCAGCAGCTTAGGGCATGGAGTGCTCAATGAGCAGTTCTTC
CDR3 protein: CASSLGHGVLNEQFF

clone size: .
J gene: TRBJ2-5
V gene: TRBV5-6
D gene: TRBD2
CDR3 DNA: TGTGCCAGCGTAGCGGGCTTCCAAGAGACCCAGTACTTC
CDR3 protein: CASVAGFQETQYF

clone size: .
J gene: TRBJ2-5
V gene: TRBV7-9
D gene: .
CDR3 DNA: TGTGCCAGTCTTCATCCAAGTCAAAGCCAAGAGACCCAGTACTTC
CDR3 protein: CASLHPSQSQETQYF

clone size: many
J gene: TRBJ2-1
V gene: TRBV20-1
D gene: TRBD2
CDR3 DNA: TGCAGTGCTAGAGATGGGGCTAGCGGTCTTCGGTACAATGAGCAGTTCTTC
CDR3 protein: CSARDGASGLRYNEQFF

clone size: few
J gene: TRBJ1-3
V gene: TRBV7-2
D gene: TRBD1
CDR3 DNA: TGTGCCAGCAGCTTAGCGGCAGGGGGCTACTCTGGAAACACCATATATTTT
CDR3 protein: CASSLAAGGYSGNTIYF

clone size: .
J gene: TRBJ2-5
V gene: TRBV28
D gene: TRBD1
CDR3 DNA: TGTGCCAGCAGTTTAACGTCGGGGGACAGGGGTGGGGAGACCCAGTACTTC
CDR3 protein: CASSLTSGDRGGETQYF

clone size: few
J gene: TRBJ1-6
V gene: TRBV12-3/TRBV12-4
D gene: .
CDR3 DNA: TGTGCCAGCAGTTTCAAAGAGGGATCACCCCTCCACTTT
CDR3 protein: CASSFKEGSPLHF